These 2 T cell receptor beta chains originate from one sample sequenced in a study of blood T cells in healthy people across ages. Through a sample-barcoded 5' primer and a J-beta primer mix, a second PCR was run for roughly 6 to 12 cycles. TCRdb passed the 5' RACE reads through MiXCR, listing each CDR3 protein once. In the table there are 1.5 million to 2 million distinct CDR3 sequences, around 35% of which are singletons. Input material: blood. These receptors originate from a woman younger than 45 in good health.

The table lists this clonotype with a few counts. The chain couples TRBV30 to TRBJ2-2; D is unresolved. The CDR3 runs to 15 residues. Germline lookup yields CDR1 GTSNPN and CDR2 SVGIG (reference sequence). The CDR3 loop is CAQSRQLLFSGELFF. Here the CDR3 DNA reads TGTGCTCAGTCCCGGCAATTACTATTCTCCGGGGAGCTGTTTTTT.

This clonotype was seen more than once but under ten times. This chain links TRBV12-3 or TRBV12-4 with TRBJ2-1, with TRBD2 matching 7 bases. CDR3 length equals 14 residues. J was trimmed by 2 bases and V by 6 bases; bases with no gene match: 4. The CDR3 region has the DNA TGTGCCAGCAGCCAAGGGACTACCTACAATGAGCAGTTCTTC. This translates into CASSQGTTYNEQFF.